A single sample is the source of the 20 T cell receptor beta chains below, sequenced in a study of response to subunit inactivated influenza vaccine. TCRdb reprocessed the RT-PCR reads via MiXCR and lists one record per CDR3 protein. Found here are 500,000 to 550,000 distinct CDR3 sequences, around 25% of them singletons; the top ten hold around 2.8%. These data were also reused for a study on T cells expressing NK-cell markers. This second report adds: In generating TCR beta cDNA, 5'RACE template switching with UMIs was used.

Sequencing was performed on CD4+ T cells sorted from PBMCs, taken about 13 days after vaccination. The receptors were gathered from a man aged 50-59 years who received an inactivated influenza vaccine.

This clonotype was found many times. This chain uses TRBV7-2 with TRBJ2-1; 7 bases fit TRBD1. The CDR3 is 13 residues long. With V trimmed by 3 bases and J by 7 bases, 3 bases remained unmatched. Germline V lookup: CDR1 SGHTA, CDR2 FQGNSA. CDR3: CASSFGTVNEQFF. CDR3 sequence (DNA): TGTGCCAGCAGCTTTGGGACAGTAAATGAGCAGTTCTTC.

The chain employs TRBV15 and TRBJ2-7; 8 bases match TRBD1. The CDR3 runs 14 residues. Germline CDR1 LNHNV, CDR2 YYDKDF (reference sequence). J was trimmed by 3 bases and V by 1 base; bases with no gene match: 2. The CDR3 spells CATSRVTGDYEQYF. CDR3 bases: TGTGCCACCAGCAGAGTGACAGGGGACTACGAGCAGTACTTC.

The rearrangement joins TRBV5-6 to TRBJ2-1; no firm D call. V lost 2 bases and J lost 2, with 8 bases in between. The CDR3 length is 14 residues. Germline lookup yields CDR1 SGHDT and CDR2 YYEEEE. CDR3 amino acids: CASSLPAAYNEQFF. The DNA for the CDR3 is TGTGCCAGCAGCTTACCCGCAGCCTACAATGAGCAGTTCTTC.

The chain couples TRBV15 to TRBJ1-5; 9 bases match TRBD1. CDR1 and CDR2 (germline): LNHNV, YYDKDF (reference sequence). This CDR3 is 16 amino acids long. The trim removed 1 base at V and 3 bases at J, leaving 4 bases unmatched. Here the CDR3 reads CATSRAGQGNNQPQHF. Written as DNA, the CDR3 is TGTGCCACCAGCAGAGCCGGACAGGGGAACAATCAGCCCCAGCATTTT.

This chain links TRBV10-3 with TRBJ2-1, with TRBD2 matching over 14 bases. The trim removed 6 bases at V and 4 bases at J, leaving 11 bases unmatched. Germline V gene sequence: CDR1 ENHRY, CDR2 SYGVKD. CDR3 length: 18 residues. In DNA form, the CDR3 reads TGTGCCATCAGGGGGGGACTAGCGGGAGAAACTATGTACAATGAGCAGTTCTTC. Protein product: CAIRGGLAGETMYNEQFF.

This clonotype was seen a handful of times. This chain connects TRBV6-1 to TRBJ1-1, with D unresolved. This CDR3 has 15 amino acids. Trimming left V 1 base short and J 0 bases short, with 9 bases between. CDR1 is MNHNS, CDR2 SASEGT, per germline. The CDR3 here is CASSEVPGLNTEAFF. In DNA, the CDR3 is TGTGCCAGCAGTGAAGTCCCAGGACTGAACACTGAAGCTTTCTTT.

This clonotype was recorded a few times. V and J are TRBV5-5 and TRBJ1-4; D gene unclear. V was pared by 3 bases and J by 4 bases, with 7 bases between. The CDR3 runs to 13 residues. CDR1 SGHKS and CDR2 YYEKEE come from the germline V gene (reference sequence). CDR3 bases: TGTGCCAGCAGCTCTTACAGTAATGAAAAACTGTTTTTT. It is translated as CASSSYSNEKLFF.

This clonotype was counted only a few times. V gene TRBV7-9 combines with J gene TRBJ2-1, with 9 bases that match TRBD2. There are 14 residues in the CDR3. The ends lost 3 bases at V and 7 bases at J; junction bases unmatched: 4. In germline, CDR1 is SEHNR, CDR2 FQNEAQ (reference sequence). This CDR3 is CASSFSGGGNEQFF. In DNA form, the CDR3 reads TGTGCCAGCAGCTTTAGCGGGGGAGGGAATGAGCAGTTCTTC.

Ten or more counts support this clonotype. The chain uses TRBV5-1 and TRBJ1-5; D perhaps matches TRBD1 (5 bases). Germline assignment: CDR1 SGHRS and CDR2 YFSETQ. The CDR3 spans 15 residues. Between the trimmed V and J ends, which lost 0 bases and 2 bases, there was a span of 9 bases. Here the CDR3 reads CASSLAGGGNQPQHF. CDR3 in DNA: TGCGCCAGCAGCTTGGCCGGGGGGGGCAATCAGCCCCAGCATTTT.

This clonotype was found a few times. The chain carries TRBV28 and TRBJ1-3; D is unresolved. Per the germline V gene, CDR1 is MDHEN and CDR2 is SYDVKM. There are 15 residues in the CDR3. Trimming stripped 8 bases from V and 0 bases from J, with 14 bases between. The CDR3 DNA reads as TGTGCCAGCCATAAGAGGCCGGCCTCTGGAAACACCATATATTTT. This encodes CASHKRPASGNTIYF.

The rearrangement joins TRBV20-1 to TRBJ2-2; 11 bases match TRBD2. Germline values: CDR1 DFQATT, CDR2 SNEGSKA (reference sequence). The V segment lost 0 bases and the J segment 2 bases; nucleotides outside the gene matches: 8. CDR3 size: 18 residues. The CDR3 DNA follows: TGCAGTGCTAGAGAGAGGGGCGGGACTAGCGGTAACACCGGGGAGCTGTTTTTT. It translates to CSARERGGTSGNTGELFF.

The V call is TRBV4-2, the J call TRBJ2-3; D ambiguous. The CDR3 runs to 15 residues. CDR1 LGHNA and CDR2 YNFKEQ come from the germline V gene. V was clipped by 1 base and J by 2 bases, with 10 bases between them. The CDR3 reads CASSQASTPTDTQYF. For the CDR3, the DNA is TGTGCCAGCAGCCAAGCTAGTACGCCCACAGATACGCAGTATTTT.

The V gene is TRBV12-3 or TRBV12-4, the J gene TRBJ2-7; 10 bases are a match to TRBD1. The CDR3 is made up of 15 amino acids. The V segment lost 5 bases and the J segment 3 bases; nucleotides outside the gene matches: 7. The CDR3 region has the DNA TGTGCCAGCAGTGGCGTGGGACAGGGGTTCTACGAGCAGTACTTC. Protein sequence: CASSGVGQGFYEQYF.

CDR3 DNA sequence: TGTGCCAGCAGCCCTAAGGACACCCTCATCTACGAGCAGTACTTC. Translation: CASSPKDTLIYEQYF. The rearrangement uses TRBV3-1 and TRBJ2-7; weak D call: TRBD1 (5 bases). Looked up from germline, CDR1 is LGHDT and CDR2 is YNNKEL (reference sequence). The V end lost 4 bases, the J end lost 3 bases, and 16 bases lay between the germline ends. The CDR3 covers 15 residues.

The chain has TRBV20-1 and TRBJ2-5; 7 nucleotides line up with TRBD2. Germline assignment: CDR1 DFQATT and CDR2 SNEGSKA (reference sequence). V trimming: 4 bases; J trimming: 3 bases; junction bases outside the gene matches: 8. The CDR3 covers 14 residues. CDR3 protein: CSATVGTIKETQYF. As DNA, the CDR3 is TGCAGTGCTACTGTTGGGACTATTAAAGAGACCCAGTACTTC.

At least ten counts were recorded for this clonotype. The chain combines TRBV4-3 with TRBJ1-6, with a weak D call TRBD1 (5 bases). V shed 4 bases and J shed 7 bases, with 8 bases lying between them. Germline V lookup: CDR1 LGHNA, CDR2 YSLEER. This CDR3 contains 13 residues. CDR3 sequence reads: CASSRDSNSPLHF. CDR3 DNA: TGCGCCAGCAGCCGAGACAGCAATTCACCCCTCCACTTT.

This clonotype came up a few times. The gene calls are TRBV14 and TRBJ1-2, with a weak D call TRBD1 (6 bases). Deletions cut 4 bases from V and 5 bases from J, with 17 bases between. CDR3 length: 15 residues. The germline CDR1 and CDR2 sequences are SGHDN and FVKESK. CDR3 coding DNA: TGTGCCAGCAGCCGCCCTCCGGGGGCAGGATATGGCTACACCTTC. Its protein is CASSRPPGAGYGYTF.

This clonotype has only a few counts. This sequence joins TRBV12-3 or TRBV12-4 and TRBJ2-1, with a weak D call TRBD2 (6 bases). The V gene lost 4 bases and the J gene lost 7 bases, with 14 bases spanning the gap. The CDR3 totals 14 residues. The CDR3 is CASSYELAGNEQFF. The CDR3 bases are TGTGCCAGCAGTTATGAACTAGCTGGGAATGAGCAGTTCTTC.

As DNA, the CDR3 is TGTGCCAGCAGTCAAGGACTGCTGCAGTATTTT. Residues: CASSQGLLQYF. The chain combines TRBV12-3 or TRBV12-4 with TRBJ2-3, with D tentatively TRBD2 (5 bases). Trimming took off 5 bases at V and 11 bases at J, with 11 bases between the two ends. The CDR3 totals 11 residues.

This clonotype was picked up many times. This chain uses TRBV20-1 with TRBJ2-2; 7 bases match TRBD2. CDR3 length equals 15 residues. V dropped 2 bases and J dropped 5; count of bases not matched to a gene: 8. CDR1 is DFQATT and CDR2 is SNEGSKA in the germline V gene (reference sequence). CDR3 coding DNA: TGCAGTGCTAGACGTCCTAGCGGACCGACCGGGGAGCTGTTTTTT. Protein sequence: CSARRPSGPTGELFF.